One and the same sample provided the 29 T cell receptor beta chains below, sequenced in a study of blood T cell repertoires in COVID-19. Sequencing used immunoSEQ multiplex PCR; TCRdb keeps in-frame clones, though not all of them. The sample carries about 290,000 clones, roughly 86% recorded once. The specimen sequenced was peripheral blood. These receptors came from a woman aged 30 to 39 with COVID-19, enrolled during active disease.

The CDR3 bases are TGTGCCACTTCGGGGGGGGTTAATTCACCCCTCCACTTT. This encodes CATSGGVNSPLHF. The gene calls are TRBV6-5 and TRBJ1-6; tentatively, D is TRBD1 (5 bases). Germline loops: CDR1 MNHEY, CDR2 SVGAGI. The CDR3 extends over 13 amino acids. The V and J ends lost 10 bases and 6 bases respectively, with 13 bases between them.

The rearrangement links TRBV7-2 to TRBJ1-1; no firm D call. The CDR3 loop spans 14 amino acids. Trimming left V 4 bases short and J 2 bases short, with 11 bases between. The germline V gene has CDR1 SGHTA and CDR2 FQGNSA. CDR3 region: CASSSEALNTEAFF. CDR3 bases: TGTGCCAGCAGCTCCGAGGCTTTAAACACTGAAGCTTTCTTT.

The chain combines TRBV2 with TRBJ2-2; the match to TRBD1 covers 9 bases. V lost 4 bases, J lost 2 bases, and 5 bases stayed unmatched. The CDR3 is 16 amino acids. Germline V gives CDR1 SNHLY, CDR2 FYNNEI. The CDR3 nucleotides read TGTGCCAGCAGTGGACAGGGGGTAGCTAACACCGGGGAGCTGTTTTTT. As protein: CASSGQGVANTGELFF.

This chain connects TRBV19 to TRBJ1-2; D call uncertain. Germline CDR1 reads LNHDA; CDR2 reads SQIVND (reference sequence). The CDR3 contains 15 residues. V lost 2 bases and J 2 bases, leaving 12 bases between the germline ends. The CDR3: CASSILKAGNYGYTF. The CDR3 nucleotides read TGTGCCAGTAGTATACTCAAGGCAGGCAACTATGGCTACACCTTC.

This clone appeared once. The same CDR3 can be traced to other DNA sequences in this sample. The chain joins TRBV21-1 to TRBJ1-3; the table's D call of TRBD1 was not tested on the DNA. TRBV21-1 is a listed pseudogene. The CDR3 extends over 12 amino acids. CDR3 coding DNA: TGCGCCAGCAGATCCAGTGGAAACACCATATATTTT. The encoded protein is CASRSSGNTIYF.

This chain uses TRBV4-1 with TRBJ2-7, with 10 bases aligning to TRBD1. With 4 bases clipped from V and 5 bases from J, the junction kept 8 bases outside the gene matches. The length of the CDR3 is 15 residues. CDR1 and CDR2 from the germline V gene are MGHRA and YSYEKL. CDR3 region: CASSPSPGQGNEQYF. CDR3 DNA sequence: TGCGCCAGCAGCCCATCACCGGGACAGGGGAACGAGCAGTACTTC.

The rearrangement links TRBV5-1 to TRBJ2-2, with D unclear. This CDR3 is 13 amino acids long. Trimming left V 0 bases short and J 7 bases short, with 7 bases between. Germline values: CDR1 SGHRS, CDR2 YFSETQ. CDR3 DNA sequence: TGCGCCAGCAGCTTGGTCCCAAACGGGGAGCTGTTTTTT. Translating it yields CASSLVPNGELFF.

The rearrangement joins TRBV18 to TRBJ2-2, with unresolved D. Germline CDR1 KGHSH, CDR2 LQKENI. V lost 3 bases to trimming and J lost 1 base, with 3 bases between them. The CDR3 length is 13 residues. DNA of the CDR3: TGTGCCAGCTCACCCGGGAACACCGGGGAGCTGTTTTTT. Amino acids: CASSPGNTGELFF.

The chain couples TRBV7-9 to TRBJ2-7, with TRBD1 matching over 8 bases. The germline CDR1 and CDR2 sequences are SEHNR and FQNEAQ (reference sequence). The CDR3 extends over 14 amino acids. V shed 4 bases and J 4 bases; nucleotides not matched to a gene: 6. DNA of the CDR3: TGTGCCAGCAGCTCTAAGGACAGGGTATACGAGCAGTACTTC. Its protein product is CASSSKDRVYEQYF. The variable domain in full, completed from reference TRBV7-9 and TRBJ2-7, reads DTGVSQNPRHKITKRGQNVTFRCDPISEHNRLYWYRQTLGQGPEFLTYFQNEAQLEKSRLLSDRFSAERPKGSFSTLEIQRTEQGDSAMYLCASSSKDRVYEQYFGPGTRLTVT.

The chain carries TRBV2 and TRBJ2-5; D is unresolved. V lost 7 bases to trimming and J lost 0 bases, with 9 bases between them. Germline V gene data show CDR1 as SNHLY and CDR2 as FYNNEI. There are 13 residues in the CDR3. The CDR3 DNA reads TGTGCCAGCACGGTTTCTTACCAAGAGACCCAGTACTTC. Its translation: CASTVSYQETQYF.

The chain uses TRBV3-1 (or the pseudogene TRBV3-2) and TRBJ2-3; no definite D call. Germline V gene lookup returns CDR1 LGHDT and CDR2 YNNKEL (reference sequence). Trimming took off 5 bases at V and 5 bases at J, with 5 bases between the two ends. The CDR3 spans 11 residues. CDR3 DNA: TGTGCCAGCAGCATTCGAGATACGCAGTATTTT. Protein product: CASSIRDTQYF.

The rearrangement links TRBV5-4 to TRBJ1-2; perhaps TRBD1 as D (5 bases). Trimming pared 4 bases from V and 4 bases from J, leaving 17 bases between. Germline V lookup: CDR1 SGHNT, CDR2 YYREEE (reference sequence). The length of the CDR3 is 15 residues. For the CDR3, the DNA is TGTGCCAGCAGCCCTGCGGAGGGGCGAGGCTATGGCTACACCTTC. Amino acid sequence: CASSPAEGRGYGYTF.

The rearrangement joins TRBV6-5 to TRBJ1-2, with 9 bases matching TRBD1. In germline, CDR1 is MNHEY, CDR2 SVGAGI. The CDR3 extends over 15 amino acids. The J segment lost 3 bases and the V segment lost 3 bases, leaving 5 bases of the junction unmatched. CDR3 in DNA: TGTGCCAGCAGTTATGGACAGGGGATTTACTATGGCTACACCTTC. Amino acid sequence: CASSYGQGIYYGYTF.

V usage is TRBV3-1 (or the pseudogene TRBV3-2) and J usage is TRBJ1-1; no definite D call. The V end was cut by 4 bases, the J end by 0 bases, with 12 bases between. Germline V gene lookup returns CDR1 LGHDT and CDR2 YNNKEL (reference sequence). This CDR3 is 15 amino acids long. As DNA, the CDR3 is TGTGCCAGCAGCCGAGGACTGGGCATGAACACTGAAGCTTTCTTT. Translation gives CASSRGLGMNTEAFF.

This clone turned up a few times. CDR3 coding DNA: TGCGCCTCCAGGGGGTATAGCAATCAGCCCCAGCATTTT. The encoded protein is CASRGYSNQPQHF. This chain links TRBV5-1 with TRBJ1-5, with 7 bases aligning to TRBD1. CDR3 size: 13 residues. V dropped 10 bases and J dropped 0; count of bases not matched to a gene: 4. Germline CDR1 SGHRS, CDR2 YFSETQ.

This clone showed up many times. CDR3 sequence reads: CASSPGAGGTYEQYF. The DNA of the CDR3 is TGTGCCAGCAGCCCCGGGGCAGGGGGAACCTACGAGCAGTACTTC. The rearrangement links TRBV11-2 to TRBJ2-7; 7 nucleotides match TRBD1. V lost 5 bases and J lost 2; bases outside the gene matches: 9. From germline, CDR1 is SGHAT and CDR2 FQNNGV. This CDR3 region has 15 residues.

The gene calls are TRBV2 and TRBJ2-5; 10 nucleotides match TRBD2. The germline V gene encodes CDR1 SNHLY and CDR2 FYNNEI. J gave up 3 bases and V 8 bases, and 0 bases lay outside the gene matches. There are 12 residues in the CDR3. DNA of the CDR3: TGTGCCAGCCTAGCGGGGGAAGAGACCCAGTACTTC. Protein: CASLAGEETQYF.

This clone was seen once. The CDR3 bases are TGTGCCAGCAGTTCCGAGCGCGGGGAGCCCCAGCATTTT. Translating gives CASSSERGEPQHF. The chain has TRBV12-3 or TRBV12-4 and TRBJ1-5; D not certain. The CDR3 has 13 amino acids. Trimming took off 4 bases at V and 8 bases at J, with 12 bases between the two ends.

The rearrangement uses TRBV20-1 and TRBJ1-2, with D possibly TRBD1 on 6 matching bases. This CDR3 region has 14 residues. Germline loops: CDR1 DFQATT, CDR2 SNEGSKA (reference sequence). The germline V and J ends were trimmed by 3 bases and 5 bases, with 16 bases remaining between them. CDR3 sequence: CSASARGEIYGYTF. DNA for the CDR3: TGCAGTGCTAGTGCCAGGGGAGAAATTTATGGCTACACCTTC.

This clone is a singleton in its sample. The rearrangement links TRBV7-8 to TRBJ1-5; maybe TRBD1 (6 bases). V was trimmed by 4 bases and J by 5 bases, leaving 18 bases between them. The V gene's germline CDR1 is SGHVS and CDR2 FQNEAQ. This CDR3 has 16 residues. The DNA for the CDR3 is TGTGCCAGCAGCTCCTTTGGGGGGGCGGCAGATCAGCCCCAGCATTTT. Amino acids: CASSSFGGAADQPQHF.

This clone appeared once. The genes are TRBV6-5 and TRBJ2-3; D perhaps matches TRBD2 (6 bases). V shed 0 bases and J shed 10 bases, with 17 bases lying between them. CDR3 length equals 15 residues. In germline, CDR1 is MNHEY, CDR2 SVGAGI. CDR3 protein: CASSYSIGGLRAQYF. In DNA, the CDR3 is TGTGCCAGCAGTTACTCGATCGGGGGTCTCAGGGCGCAGTATTTT.

The chain uses TRBV7-8 and TRBJ2-7; maybe TRBD1 (5 bases). Trimming pared 5 bases from V and 2 bases from J, leaving 13 bases between. The CDR3 loop spans 14 amino acids. Germline assignment: CDR1 SGHVS and CDR2 FQNEAQ. In nucleotides, the CDR3 is TGTGCCAGCAGCGACAGACGGAGTACCTACGAGCAGTACTTC. It is translated as CASSDRRSTYEQYF.

This clone appeared a single time. This rearrangement joins TRBV18 to TRBJ1-2; 9 nucleotides agree with TRBD1. V was pared by 4 bases and J by 6 bases, with 9 bases of the junction left unmatched. The CDR3 is 15 amino acids. Germline V gives CDR1 KGHSH, CDR2 LQKENI. The CDR3 bases are TGTGCCAGCTCACTTCCGGGACAGGGAATGGATGGCTACACCTTC. Protein sequence: CASSLPGQGMDGYTF.

The V and J genes are TRBV27 and TRBJ1-6, with TRBD1 matching over 8 bases. This CDR3 is built from 15 residues. With 2 bases clipped from V and 10 bases from J, the junction kept 7 bases outside the gene matches. CDR1 is MNHEY, CDR2 SMNVEV, per germline (reference sequence). The DNA of the CDR3 is TGTGCCAGCAGTTTAATGTCAGGGGGCTACTCACCCCTCCACTTT. Translating gives CASSLMSGGYSPLHF.

The V and J genes are TRBV7-9 and TRBJ2-3, with 13 bases identical to TRBD2. Germline trimming cut 2 bases from V and 2 bases from J; bases unmatched to any gene: 4. The CDR3 spans 17 residues. Germline CDR1 SEHNR, CDR2 FQNEAQ (reference sequence). This CDR3 reads CASSLMGLAGNTDTQYF. The CDR3 DNA is TGTGCCAGCAGCTTAATGGGACTAGCGGGGAACACAGATACGCAGTATTTT.

The gene calls are TRBV12-5 and TRBJ1-5; perhaps TRBD1 as D (6 bases). Germline V gene data show CDR1 as LGHNT and CDR2 as FRNRAP. The CDR3 sequence is 14 residues long. Trimming took off 6 bases at V and 4 bases at J, with 13 bases between the two ends. In DNA, the CDR3 is TGTGCTAGTGGGACGGACAGCTCGAATCAGCCCCAGCATTTT. The encoded protein is CASGTDSSNQPQHF.

The rearrangement uses TRBV14 and TRBJ2-7; 7 bases are a match to TRBD1. V dropped 8 bases and J dropped 3; count of bases not matched to a gene: 13. The CDR3 runs 15 residues. CDR1 is SGHDN, CDR2 FVKESK, per germline. Here the CDR3 reads CASSGPGQRDYEQYF. DNA for the CDR3: TGTGCCAGCTCCGGCCCGGGACAGAGAGACTACGAGCAGTACTTC.

V is TRBV27 and J is TRBJ2-2, with 8 nucleotides matching TRBD2. Germline trimming cut 1 base from V and 6 bases from J; bases unmatched to any gene: 10. The V gene's germline CDR1 is MNHEY and CDR2 SMNVEV (reference sequence). The CDR3 length is 17 residues. The CDR3 coding sequence is TGTGCCAGCAGTTTATATGTCCTAAGGACTAGCCCCGGGGAGCTGTTTTTT. As protein: CASSLYVLRTSPGELFF.

This chain connects TRBV5-4 to TRBJ1-2; D unclear. V was clipped by 4 bases and J by 4 bases, with 14 bases between them. Germline V gives CDR1 SGHNT, CDR2 YYREEE (reference sequence). The length of the CDR3 is 14 residues. CDR3 DNA: TGTGCCAGCAGCCCCCTGGTAGGGAGCTATGGCTACACCTTC. Its translation: CASSPLVGSYGYTF.